This passage covers 12 T cell receptor beta chains from one sample sequenced in a study of STAT5B mutations in CD4+ large granular lymphocyte leukemia. Libraries were prepared by immunoSEQ multiplex PCR; TCRdb keeps only in-frame clonotypes and omits some of them. The sample holds 40,000 or so clones; 75% to 85% are singletons and the top ten take around 0.5%. The sequenced material came from CD4+ T cells from blood buffy coats. The source of these receptors is a human donor in good health.

This clone was seen more than once but under ten times. The V gene is TRBV11-2, the J gene TRBJ2-2; 11 bases are shared with TRBD1. The germline V gene encodes CDR1 SGHAT and CDR2 FQNNGV. V was clipped by 6 bases and J by 6 bases; unmatched bases: 3. CDR3 length equals 14 residues. CDR3: CASRLGQGAGELFF. The CDR3 DNA sequence: TGTGCCAGCAGGTTGGGACAGGGGGCCGGGGAGCTGTTTTTT.

This sequence joins TRBV4-1 and TRBJ2-3; 14 bases agree with TRBD2. J lost 5 bases, V lost 5 bases, and 6 bases had no gene match. The CDR3 totals 16 residues. Germline CDR1 MGHRA, CDR2 YSYEKL. CDR3 coding DNA: TGCGCCAGCAGCTTCCGACTAGCGGGAGGGAAAGATACGCAGTATTTT. As protein: CASSFRLAGGKDTQYF.

The CDR3 DNA follows: TGTGCCAGCAGCCCCGGGGAGCAAAACATTCAGTACTTC. Translation: CASSPGEQNIQYF. V gene TRBV21-1 combines with J gene TRBJ2-4; the D call in the table, TRBD2, was not verified against the DNA. TRBV21-1 is a documented pseudogene. The CDR3 covers 13 residues.

This clone was found a few times. J is TRBJ2-7 and V is TRBV6-1, with D perhaps matching TRBD2 (5 bases). Trimming left V 2 bases short and J 6 bases short, with 5 bases between. The CDR3 is made up of 11 amino acids. The germline V gene has CDR1 MNHNS and CDR2 SASEGT. This chain's CDR3 is CASSESGEQYF. In nucleotides, the CDR3 is TGTGCCAGCAGTGAAAGCGGCGAGCAGTACTTC.

The genes are TRBV11-2 and TRBJ2-7; no definite D call. The CDR3 has 14 residues. V lost 0 bases and J lost 12, with 18 bases in between. Germline CDR1 and CDR2: SGHAT and FQNNGV. This CDR3 reads CASSLETRTPRRYF. The CDR3 nucleotides are TGTGCCAGCAGCTTAGAAACCAGGACCCCGCGGAGGTACTTC.

V usage is TRBV6-5 and J usage is TRBJ2-5; D ambiguous. The CDR3 extends over 12 amino acids. The V and J ends lost 6 bases and 7 bases respectively, with 12 bases between them. Germline loops: CDR1 MNHEY, CDR2 SVGAGI. The CDR3 nucleotides read TGTGCCAGCAGCACATTCCCCGGGACCCAGTACTTC. Its translation is CASSTFPGTQYF.

The V and J genes are TRBV7-9 and TRBJ2-7, with D maybe TRBD2 (5 bases). Germline-derived CDR1 and CDR2 are SEHNR and FQNEAQ (reference sequence). V shed 3 bases and J shed 3 bases, with 9 bases lying between them. There are 13 residues in the CDR3. CDR3 coding DNA: TGTGCCAGCAGCTTCAGCGGAGTCTACGAGCAGTACTTC. The encoded protein is CASSFSGVYEQYF.

The rearrangement links TRBV11-3 to TRBJ2-2; a possible D gene is TRBD2 (5 bases). CDR3 size: 12 residues. The germline V and J ends were trimmed by 8 bases and 7 bases, with 11 bases remaining between them. Germline loops: CDR1 SGHNT, CDR2 YENEEA. This CDR3 reads CASRRGGGELFF. CDR3 nucleotides: TGTGCCAGCCGACGGGGTGGCGGGGAGCTGTTTTTT.

V is TRBV18 and J is TRBJ2-7; weak D call: TRBD1 (5 bases). Trimming pared 0 bases from V and 3 bases from J, leaving 9 bases between. CDR3 length: 14 amino acids. Per the germline V gene, CDR1 is KGHSH and CDR2 is LQKENI. This CDR3 is CASSPPGRVYEQYF. The CDR3 DNA sequence: TGTGCCAGCTCACCACCGGGGCGCGTCTACGAGCAGTACTTC.

J is TRBJ2-1 and V is TRBV7-9, with a weak D call TRBD2 (6 bases). Germline V gene sequence: CDR1 SEHNR, CDR2 FQNEAQ (reference sequence). The V end lost 1 base, the J end lost 4 bases, and 14 bases lay between the germline ends. The CDR3 contains 16 residues. CDR3 sequence reads: CASSLGWRGKYNEQFF. For the CDR3, the DNA is TGTGCCAGCAGCTTAGGGTGGCGGGGCAAATACAATGAGCAGTTCTTC.

This clone was seen more than once but under ten times. J is TRBJ2-3 and V is TRBV27; tentatively, D is TRBD2 (5 bases). Trimming cost V 6 bases and J 1 base, with 17 bases left between them. The germline V gene encodes CDR1 MNHEY and CDR2 SMNVEV (reference sequence). The CDR3 is made up of 16 amino acids. CDR3 amino acids: CASSSTFGIGTDTQYF. DNA of the CDR3: TGTGCCAGCAGCTCCACTTTCGGGATCGGCACAGATACGCAGTATTTT.

This sequence joins TRBV4-3 and TRBJ2-2, with 11 bases aligning to TRBD2. The CDR3 runs to 17 residues. The germline CDR1 and CDR2 sequences are LGHNA and YSLEER. V shed 0 bases and J 4 bases; nucleotides not matched to a gene: 4. The DNA of the CDR3 is TGCGCCAGCAGCCAAGAACTAGCGGGAGTGTCCACCGGGGAGCTGTTTTTT. Translation gives CASSQELAGVSTGELFF.